The text below deals with one T cell receptor (beta chain). The data are from a study of cytomegalovirus exposure and HLA in healthy donors. The length of the CDR3 is 15 residues. The V gene lost 0 bases and the J gene lost 0 bases, with 6 bases spanning the gap. In germline, CDR1 is SQVTM, CDR2 ANQGSEA. The PCR used 60 Vbeta and 13 Jbeta primers. The table came from immunoSEQ multiplex PCR; TCRdb's copy has only in-frame clones and leaves some out. The table lists 150,000 or so clones, about 76% of them singletons. Source material: PBMCs. The receptor was isolated from a man under 40 in good health and CMV-seropositive. The rearrangement joins TRBV29-1 to TRBJ2-6; D gene ambiguous. CDR3 loop: CSVEDRGSGANVLTF. DNA for the CDR3: TGCAGCGTTGAAGATCGAGGCTCTGGGGCCAACGTCCTGACTTTC.